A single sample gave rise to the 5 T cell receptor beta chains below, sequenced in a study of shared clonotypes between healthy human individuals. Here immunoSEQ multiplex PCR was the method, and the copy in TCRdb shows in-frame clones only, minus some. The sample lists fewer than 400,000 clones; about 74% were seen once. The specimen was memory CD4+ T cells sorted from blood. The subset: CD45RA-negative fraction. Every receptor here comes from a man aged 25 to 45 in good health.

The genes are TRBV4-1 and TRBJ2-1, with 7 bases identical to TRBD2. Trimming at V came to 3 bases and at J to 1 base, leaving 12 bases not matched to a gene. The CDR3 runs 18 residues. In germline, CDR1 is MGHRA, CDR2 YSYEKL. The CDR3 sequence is CASSHPPGGSRSYNEQFF. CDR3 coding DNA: TGCGCCAGCAGCCACCCCCCGGGAGGTTCAAGATCCTACAATGAGCAGTTCTTC.

The CDR3 protein is CASSHADGLNTEAFF. DNA of the CDR3: TGCGCCAGCAGCCATGCGGACGGACTGAACACTGAAGCTTTCTTT. The chain joins TRBV4-3 to TRBJ1-1; D uncertain. Germline V lookup: CDR1 LGHNA, CDR2 YSLEER. V dropped 3 bases and J dropped 0 bases, with 11 bases sitting between them. The CDR3 has 15 residues.

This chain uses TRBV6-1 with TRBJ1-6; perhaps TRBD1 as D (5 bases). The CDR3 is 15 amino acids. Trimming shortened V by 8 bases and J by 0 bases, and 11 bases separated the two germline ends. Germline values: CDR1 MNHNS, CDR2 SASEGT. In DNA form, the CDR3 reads TGTGCCAGCTTACCAGGGAGCTCCTATAATTCACCCCTCCACTTT. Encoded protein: CASLPGSSYNSPLHF.

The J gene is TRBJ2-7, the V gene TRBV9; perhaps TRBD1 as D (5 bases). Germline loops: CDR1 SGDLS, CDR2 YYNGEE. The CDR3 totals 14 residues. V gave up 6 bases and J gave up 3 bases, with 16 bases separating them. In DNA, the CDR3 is TGTGCCAGCACCCAGGGTCCCCTTAGCTACGAGCAGTACTTC. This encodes CASTQGPLSYEQYF.

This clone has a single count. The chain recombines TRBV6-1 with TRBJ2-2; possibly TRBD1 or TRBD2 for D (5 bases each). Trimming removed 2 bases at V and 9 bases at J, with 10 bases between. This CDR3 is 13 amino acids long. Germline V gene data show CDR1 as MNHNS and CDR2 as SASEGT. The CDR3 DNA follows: TGTGCCAGCAGTGAAAATCGGGGCAGGGAGCTGTTTTTT. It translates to CASSENRGRELFF.